The 9 T cell receptor beta chains presented below share a single source sample, sequenced in a study of cytomegalovirus exposure and HLA in healthy donors. Vbeta (60) and Jbeta (13) primers were used in the PCR. Some clones are missing from TCRdb's copy, which holds only in-frame ones; the method was immunoSEQ multiplex PCR. The sample includes about 190,000 clones, 75% to 90% of them seen just once. The sample taken for sequencing was PBMCs. These receptor sequences come from a woman between 18 and 29 years old in good health and CMV-seronegative.

The chain joins TRBV7-2 to TRBJ2-2; D is ambiguous. From germline, CDR1 is SGHTA and CDR2 FQGNSA. The ends were cut back, 5 bases at V and 1 base at J, with 8 bases in the middle. This CDR3 has 14 amino acids. The CDR3 loop is CASSLAGNTGELFF. Here the CDR3 DNA reads TGTGCCAGCAGCCTGGCTGGGAACACCGGGGAGCTGTTTTTT.

The chain combines TRBV10-1 with TRBJ2-1, with 11 bases identical to TRBD2. The CDR3 length is 15 residues. V lost 3 bases and J lost 7; bases outside the gene matches: 5. In germline, CDR1 is WNHNN, CDR2 SYGVQD (reference sequence). CDR3 sequence reads: CASSDSGGGANEQFF. CDR3 in DNA: TGCGCCAGCAGTGATAGCGGGGGGGGCGCGAATGAGCAGTTCTTC.

The chain joins TRBV5-8 to TRBJ2-3; TRBD2 matches at 7 bases. Losses at the gene ends were 5 bases for V and 4 bases for J; bases not matched to a gene: 19. Per the germline V gene, CDR1 is SGHTS and CDR2 is YDEGEE. The length of the CDR3 is 18 residues. In nucleotides, the CDR3 is TGTGCCAGCAGTACCGGGAAACTAGCGACCTCCATGGCAGATACGCAGTATTTT. Protein sequence: CASSTGKLATSMADTQYF.

V is TRBV7-8 and J is TRBJ2-5; D might be TRBD2 (6 bases). The germline V and J ends were trimmed by 8 bases and 7 bases, with 29 bases remaining between them. The length of the CDR3 is 17 residues. Germline V gene sequence: CDR1 SGHVS, CDR2 FQNEAQ. The CDR3 sequence: CASAGPRERLSLGTQYF. The CDR3 DNA is TGTGCCAGCGCCGGGCCTCGGGAGCGCCTTAGCCTAGGGACCCAGTACTTC.

The chain is built from TRBV5-6 and TRBJ1-6; D unclear. From germline, CDR1 is SGHDT and CDR2 YYEEEE. The CDR3 runs to 12 residues. V shed 0 bases and J shed 8 bases, with 3 bases lying between them. The CDR3 loop is CASSLAYSPLHF. The CDR3 nucleotides are TGTGCCAGCAGCTTGGCTTATTCACCCCTCCACTTT.

The CDR3, as DNA: TGCGCCAGCAGTGCACAGAGCAATCAGCCCCAGCATTTT. Its protein is CASSAQSNQPQHF. The chain links TRBV10-1 to TRBJ1-5; unclear D gene. Trimming removed 4 bases from V and 1 base from J, with 5 bases in between. This CDR3 has 13 residues. Germline V gene data show CDR1 as WNHNN and CDR2 as SYGVQD (reference sequence).

The chain has TRBV5-6 and TRBJ1-3; 8 bases are shared with TRBD1. There are 17 residues in the CDR3. Germline-derived CDR1 and CDR2 are SGHDT and YYEEEE. The V gene end was trimmed by 3 bases and the J gene end by 4 bases; junction bases not matched to a gene: 12. CDR3 sequence reads: CASSSTPGQVVGNTIYF. The CDR3 nucleotides read TGTGCCAGCAGCTCAACCCCGGGACAGGTGGTCGGAAACACCATATATTTT.

The chain couples TRBV5-1 to TRBJ2-1; TRBD2 matches 10 bases. Germline CDR1 is SGHRS and CDR2 is YFSETQ. The length of the CDR3 is 16 residues. Trimming took 1 base from V and 8 from J; bases not matched to a gene: 9. CDR3 sequence: CASSLPGGTSADEQFF. CDR3 sequence (DNA): TGCGCCAGCAGCTTGCCTGGAGGGACTAGCGCAGATGAGCAGTTCTTC.

The chain couples TRBV27 to TRBJ2-5; tentatively, D is TRBD1 (6 bases). The J call may be mistaken, given a closer DNA end match to TRBJ2-7. Germline CDR1 reads MNHEY; CDR2 reads SMNVEV (reference sequence). The CDR3 sequence is 14 residues long. CDR3 sequence reads: CASSLPGTLYEQYF. In DNA, the CDR3 is TGTGCCAGCAGTTTACCCGGGACACTCTACGAGCAGTACTTC.